This T cell receptor (beta chain) was retrieved from a study of Ad26.COV2.S vaccination and SARS-CoV-2 variants. CDR1 is MGHRA and CDR2 is YSYEKL in the germline V gene. CDR3 size: 14 residues. The V gene lost 1 base and the J gene lost 0 bases, with 6 bases spanning the gap. Concerning this clone itself: Other nucleotide sequences from this sample produce the same CDR3.

Sequenced by immunoSEQ multiplex PCR; TCRdb stores in-frame clones only, minus some. The data contain 300,000 to 350,000 clones, about 86% of them seen just once; the ten biggest clones take up around 2%. As to treatment: 15 to 20 received Ad26.COV2.S at low or high dose, single or two shots; about 5 received placebo; per-sample allocation not given. Day 63 following the first vaccine or placebo injection was when the samples were taken. The sample was peripheral blood, taken in a trial of Ad26.COV2.S vaccine versus placebo. This TCR was sampled from a person between 18 and 65 years old who received the Ad26.COV2.S COVID-19 vaccine or a placebo. The chain links TRBV4-1 to TRBJ1-1; D is unclear. CDR3 protein: CASSQGQMNTEAFF. DNA for the CDR3: TGCGCCAGCAGCCAAGGACAAATGAACACTGAAGCTTTCTTT.